These T cell receptor beta chains were read from a single sample in a study of CDR3 diversity in severe acne. From the PCR reads, TCRdb called clonotypes with MiXCR, one entry per CDR3 protein. Counted here are about 85,000 distinct CDR3 sequences, 45% to 55% occurring once; the ten biggest clones make up about 9.5%. The sequencing sample was made of blood. The source is a male donor in good health, serving as a control. Both conserved end residues are part of each CDR3. D genes are given only for firm matches. Not all rows give a size; the values are once, few, many and, for expanded clones, a class.

V: TRBV19; J: TRBJ1-2; D: TRBD1; size: -; DNA: TGTGCCAGTCATGACAGGGTGAAATATGGCTACACCTTC; CDR3: CASHDRVKYGYTF
V: TRBV6-4; J: TRBJ2-1; D: TRBD2; size: -; DNA: TGTGCCAGCAGTGACTCGACTAGCGGGAGTTCGGATGAGCAGTTCTTC; CDR3: CASSDSTSGSSDEQFF
V: TRBV24-1; J: TRBJ2-7; D: TRBD2; size: many; DNA: TGTGCCACCAGTGGAGCGGGAGGATCCTACGAGCAGTACTTC; CDR3: CATSGAGGSYEQYF
V: TRBV9; J: TRBJ2-7; D: TRBD2; size: -; DNA: TGTGCCAGCAGCGACACTAGCGGGAGTATGAACGAGCAGTACTTC; CDR3: CASSDTSGSMNEQYF
V: TRBV10-3; J: TRBJ1-1; D: TRBD1; size: -; DNA: TGTGCCTCCCGGGATGGACAGGGCGGGAACACTGAAGCTTTCTTT; CDR3: CASRDGQGGNTEAFF
V: TRBV20-1; J: TRBJ1-5; D: -; size: medium-sized; DNA: TGCAGTGCTAGCGGTTCCAGGGCATGGAGCAATCAGCCCCAGCATTTT; CDR3: CSASGSRAWSNQPQHF
V: TRBV10-3; J: TRBJ1-2; D: -; size: few; DNA: TGTGCCATCAGTGAACCGGGTTTAGGTGGCTACACCTTC; CDR3: CAISEPGLGGYTF
V: TRBV7-2; J: TRBJ1-1; D: -; size: -; DNA: TGTGCCAGCAGCTTAGTCCGAGGTGGGGCGACGACTGAAGCTTTCTTT; CDR3: CASSLVRGGATTEAFF
V: TRBV6-4; J: TRBJ2-7; D: -; size: -; DNA: TGTGCCAGCAGTGACCCTTTTGGCAGGGGATGTCTCGAGCAGTACTTC; CDR3: CASSDPFGRGCLEQYF
V: TRBV11-3; J: TRBJ1-1; D: -; size: -; DNA: TGTGCCAGCAGCTTTGCAGGCGGGACTGAAGCTTTCTTT; CDR3: CASSFAGGTEAFF
V: TRBV7-9; J: TRBJ2-7; D: TRBD2; size: -; DNA: TGTGCCAGCAGCTTGCTAGCGGGAGGATCAGATACGCAGTACTTC; CDR3: CASSLLAGGSDTQYF
V: TRBV24-1; J: TRBJ2-3; D: -; size: many; DNA: TGTGCCACCAGTGACCCCGAGGGAACAGATACGCAGTATTTT; CDR3: CATSDPEGTDTQYF
V: TRBV2; J: TRBJ2-7; D: TRBD1; size: -; DNA: TGTGCCAGCAGACGGGGACAGGGGGCGTACGAGCAGTACTTC; CDR3: CASRRGQGAYEQYF
V: TRBV7-9; J: TRBJ1-5; D: -; size: -; DNA: TGTGCCAGCAGCCAGGTGGGGGTCAATCAGCCCCAGCATTTT; CDR3: CASSQVGVNQPQHF
V: TRBV6-1; J: TRBJ2-5; D: TRBD1; size: -; DNA: TGTGCCAGCAGCCACAGAGAAGACAGGGGTGGGTGGGAGACCCAGTACTTC; CDR3: CASSHREDRGGWETQYF
V: TRBV2; J: TRBJ1-2; D: -; size: -; DNA: TGTGCCAGCAGTGAAGCGCTTCCATGGACCACCTTAGAGGTGGATGGCTACACCTTC; CDR3: CASSEALPWTTLEVDGYTF
V: TRBV7-9; J: TRBJ1-3; D: -; size: -; DNA: TGTGCCAGCAGCCTAGTCACGGGTGGAGACACCATATGTTTT; CDR3: CASSLVTGGDTICF
V: TRBV5-1; J: TRBJ2-7; D: -; size: -; DNA: TGCGCCAGCAGCATGGGGACGGGACGGAACTACGAGCAGTACTTC; CDR3: CASSMGTGRNYEQYF
V: TRBV5-6; J: TRBJ2-7; D: -; size: -; DNA: TGTGCCCCCCCCGTGGACGAGCAGTACTTC; CDR3: CAPPVDEQYF
V: TRBV20-1; J: TRBJ2-1; D: TRBD1; size: -; DNA: TGCAGTGCTAAACGACAGGGGGCGTTCAGGGGGTTCTTC; CDR3: CSAKRQGAFRGFF
V: TRBV24-1; J: TRBJ2-3; D: -; size: -; DNA: TGTGCCACCAGTGACCCTGACAGGTCAGATACGCAGTATTTT; CDR3: CATSDPDRSDTQYF
V: TRBV12-3/TRBV12-4; J: TRBJ1-1; D: -; size: -; DNA: TGTGCCAGCAGTTTTAGCGCCGGGACAAAGGCTTTCTTT; CDR3: CASSFSAGTKAFF
V: TRBV20-1; J: TRBJ2-3; D: TRBD2; size: many; DNA: TGCAGTGCTAGATTTCCTAGCGGGGGGGCAGATACGCAGTATTTT; CDR3: CSARFPSGGADTQYF
V: TRBV15; J: TRBJ2-1; D: -; size: -; DNA: TGTGCCACCGCACTAATGGGACGGTACAATGAGCAGTTCTTC; CDR3: CATALMGRYNEQFF
V: TRBV20-1; J: TRBJ2-1; D: TRBD1; size: once; DNA: TGCAGTGCCAGACTCTCGGGACAGGGGGGATACAATGAGCAGTTCTTC; CDR3: CSARLSGQGGYNEQFF
V: TRBV7-3; J: TRBJ1-2; D: TRBD1; size: -; DNA: TGTGCCAGCAGCGCGGACAGGAGGGATAGCTACACCTTC; CDR3: CASSADRRDSYTF
V: TRBV20-1; J: TRBJ1-3; D: -; size: -; DNA: TGCAGTGCTAGAGATCCCTCTGGAAACACCATATATTTT; CDR3: CSARDPSGNTIYF
V: TRBV5-8; J: TRBJ1-6; D: TRBD1; size: -; DNA: TGTGCCAGCAGCGCCGGACAGGGTAGCCCCTATAATTCACCCCTCCACTTT; CDR3: CASSAGQGSPYNSPLHF
V: TRBV29-1; J: TRBJ2-2; D: TRBD2; size: -; DNA: TGCAGCGTCCGGACTAGCGCGAACACCGGGGAGCTGTTTTTT; CDR3: CSVRTSANTGELFF
V: TRBV10-3; J: TRBJ2-7; D: -; size: few; DNA: TGTGCCATCAGTGACACCTACGAGCAGTACTTC; CDR3: CAISDTYEQYF